This T cell receptor (beta chain) was captured in a study of shared clonotypes between healthy human individuals (dated by TCRdb to the early 2020s). About the full investigation: The cohort included three men and a couple of women between 18 and 49 years of age. For each donor, three plates each were used for CD4 naive and CD4 memory, two plates were used for CD8 naive, and one plate was used for CD8 memory. The study deeply sequenced blood TCR repertoires of several healthy adults to estimate repertoire size and the extent of clonotype sharing between individuals. To increase sequencing depth and limit assay-specific biases, TCR repertoire library preparation and sequencing were carried out by different laboratories using diverse techniques. Leukapheresis yielded between about 0.85 and 10 billion PBMCs per donor.

Broad study findings and their caveats: Because the study included a small number of donors, the genetic and exposure-history diversity represented was limited. Rarefaction of sorted-subset datasets indicated incomplete sequencing despite the large sequencing depth. Larger estimated clonotype richness was generally found for naive subsets than for memory subsets. Sampling was restricted to blood, and TCR repertoires in tissue are likely to differ from TCR repertoires in blood. Pairwise subsampling indicated that sequencing depth was expected to affect the degree of clonotype sharing among donors. Higher generation probabilities were observed for clonotypes shared by all four sorted-subset donors than for non-shared clonotypes. Sharing across several donors was observed for 5% to 6.5% of naive CD4, about 4% of naive CD8, 2% to 2.5% of memory CD4, and roughly 0.4% of memory CD8 clonotypes.

The table lists this clone with a count of one. What this receptor recognizes is not known. The sample holds no much larger clone one base away, and base qualities are not on file. Using the deep immunoSEQ assay, multiplex PCR amplified TCR CDR3 regions from genomic DNA. Genomic DNA extracted from each cell subset was distributed evenly over all wells of several immunoSEQ 96-well plates, and each plate served as one replicate. For sorted subsets, approximately 190 ng of genomic DNA, equivalent to some 30,000 T cell genomes, went into each replicate PCR. Purified libraries were quantified with a Qubit 3.0 fluorometer, sized on a Bioanalyzer 2100, and re-quantified with the KAPA Library Quantification kit. Each immunoSEQ 96-well plate was sequenced on its own single-read 150-cycle Illumina NextSeq 550 flow cell. As for the authors' bioinformatics: Because the immunoSEQ output included only junctional sequences and no quality scores, the filtering could not be the same as the filtering used for full-length reads. Sequences were annotated with PyIR, a Python wrapper for IgBLAST v1.9, using IMGT germline references to assign V/J genes and CDR3. Reads with weak V/J assignments (E-value above 1e-6), missing CDR3, stop codons, out-of-frame junctions, or ambiguous translated residues were removed. V3J clonotypes were defined by identical inferred V gene, J gene, and CDR3 amino acid sequence. To compute the percentage overlap between repertoires, the number of shared unique clonotypes was divided by the size of the smaller repertoire. RTK rarefaction, the Chao1 estimator, and Recon v2.1 estimates of unobserved clonotypes were used to assess repertoire richness. Generation probabilities were computed with OLGA for all TCRbeta clonotypes obtained by the gDNA method from four donors. The table comes from immuneACCESS by way of TCRdb, which keeps in-frame sequences with V and J called. Part of the clones is missing from these tables; in studies checked, under half for an unresolved V gene and the rest for unknown reasons. The V and J calls and the clone size are those of that table, but D and trimming were determined from the DNA. This sample comprises under 1,900,000 clones, 98% of them detected only once. The top ten clonotypes cover roughly 0.35% of the sample.

Its CDR3 holds 13 amino acids, cysteine through phenylalanine. This entry keeps only the CDR3 DNA: 39 bases, framed from base 1. Trimmed from V: 5 bases; trimmed from J: 7 bases; junction bases lacking a gene match: 7. CDR1 and CDR2, looked up from the germline V gene (reference sequence), are LNHDA and SQIVND. The donors were healthy, HIV-negative adults with no recently reported acute infections or vaccinations. Every donor was a Caucasian adult residing in Nashville, Tennessee, USA. CD4+ T cells were enriched by magnetic negative selection, after which naive cells were positively selected on CD45RA and the negative fraction was taken as the memory subset. After blood collection by leukapheresis, PBMCs were isolated using Ficoll-Histopaque density gradient centrifugation and then cryopreserved in the vapor phase of liquid nitrogen. Analytical flow cytometry was used to check the purity and quantity of every magnetically sorted T cell population. From each sorted fraction, genomic DNA was isolated and quantified by UV absorbance on a Nanodrop 2000c.

Here the chain combines TRBV19 and TRBJ1-1, with 7 bases in between that match TRBD1. Source material: naive CD4+ T cells sorted from blood. Per the publication, the cell subset or site label means: CD45RA+ positively selected. This TCR was recovered from a young man in good health. CDR3 protein: CASSEQGNGEAFF. The DNA sequence is TGTGCCAGTAGTGAACAGGGGAATGGTGAAGCTTTCTTT.